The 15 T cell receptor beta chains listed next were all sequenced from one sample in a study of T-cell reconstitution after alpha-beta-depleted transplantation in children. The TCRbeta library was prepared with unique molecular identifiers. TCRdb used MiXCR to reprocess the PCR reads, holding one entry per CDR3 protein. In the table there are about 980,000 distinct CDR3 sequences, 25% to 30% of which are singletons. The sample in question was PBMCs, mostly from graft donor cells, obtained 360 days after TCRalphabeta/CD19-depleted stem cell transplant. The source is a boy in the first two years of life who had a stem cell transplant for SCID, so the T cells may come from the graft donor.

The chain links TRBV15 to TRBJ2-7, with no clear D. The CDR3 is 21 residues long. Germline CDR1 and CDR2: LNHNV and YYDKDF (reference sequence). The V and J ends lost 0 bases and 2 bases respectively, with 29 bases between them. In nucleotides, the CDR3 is TGTGCCACCAGCAGAGATTCAATCTGGTCTCGTGCGCAGTCTCACCCCTACGAGCAGTACTTC. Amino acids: CATSRDSIWSRAQSHPYEQYF. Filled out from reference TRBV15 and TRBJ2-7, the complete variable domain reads DAMVIQNPRYQVTQFGKPVTLSCSQTLNHNVMYWYQQKSSQAPKLLFHYYDKDFNNEADTPDNFQSRRPNTSFCFLDIRSPGLGDTAMYLCATSRDSIWSRAQSHPYEQYFGPGTRLTVT.

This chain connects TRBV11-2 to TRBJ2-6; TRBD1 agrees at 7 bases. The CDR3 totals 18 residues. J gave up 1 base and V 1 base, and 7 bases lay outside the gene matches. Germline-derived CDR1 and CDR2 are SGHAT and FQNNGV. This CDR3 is CASSLVGGEGSGANVLTF. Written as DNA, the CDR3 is TGTGCCAGCAGCTTAGTAGGGGGCGAGGGTTCTGGGGCCAACGTCCTGACTTTC.

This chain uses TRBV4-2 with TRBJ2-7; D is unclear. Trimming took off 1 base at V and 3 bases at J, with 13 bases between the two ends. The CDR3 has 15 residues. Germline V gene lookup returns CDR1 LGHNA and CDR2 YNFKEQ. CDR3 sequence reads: CASSQVGTGLYEQYF. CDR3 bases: TGTGCCAGCAGCCAAGTAGGTACGGGCCTCTACGAGCAGTACTTC.

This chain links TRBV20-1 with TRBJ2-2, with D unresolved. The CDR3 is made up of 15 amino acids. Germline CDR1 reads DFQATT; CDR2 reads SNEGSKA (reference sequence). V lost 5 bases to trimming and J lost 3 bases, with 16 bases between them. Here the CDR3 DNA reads TGCAGTGCTCACCCGCTAGAGGCGTACACCGGGGAGCTGTTTTTT. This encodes CSAHPLEAYTGELFF.

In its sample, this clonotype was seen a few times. The CDR3 is CASSLAGAWKIPGANVLTF. The CDR3 DNA sequence: TGTGCCAGCAGCTTGGCCGGGGCATGGAAAATTCCAGGGGCCAACGTCCTGACTTTC. This chain links TRBV5-6 with TRBJ2-6; D assignment may be TRBD1 or TRBD2 (5 bases each). The CDR3 is made up of 19 amino acids. The V gene's germline CDR1 is SGHDT and CDR2 YYEEEE. Deletions cut 0 bases from V and 4 bases from J, with 20 bases between.

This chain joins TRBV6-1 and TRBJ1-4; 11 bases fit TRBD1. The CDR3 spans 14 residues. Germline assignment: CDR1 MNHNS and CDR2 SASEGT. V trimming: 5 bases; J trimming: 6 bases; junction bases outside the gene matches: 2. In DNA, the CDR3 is TGTGCCAGCAGTCCGGGACAGGGGGATGAAAAACTGTTTTTT. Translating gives CASSPGQGDEKLFF.

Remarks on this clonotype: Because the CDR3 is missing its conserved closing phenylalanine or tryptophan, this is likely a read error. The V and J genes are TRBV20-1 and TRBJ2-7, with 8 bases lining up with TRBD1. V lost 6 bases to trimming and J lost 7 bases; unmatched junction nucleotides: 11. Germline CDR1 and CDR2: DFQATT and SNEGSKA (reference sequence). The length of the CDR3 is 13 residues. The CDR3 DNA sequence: TGCAGTGCGACGAAGACAGGGGTGCGGGAGCAGTACTAC. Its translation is CSATKTGVREQYY.

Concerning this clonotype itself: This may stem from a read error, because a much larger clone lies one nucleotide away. The CDR3 sequence: CASSQDSDNELFF. The CDR3 nucleotides are TGCGCCAGCAGCCAAGATTCCGACAATGAGCTGTTCTTC. The chain couples TRBV4-1 to TRBJ2-1, with no clear D. CDR3 length: 13 residues. CDR1 is MGHRA, CDR2 YSYEKL, per germline.

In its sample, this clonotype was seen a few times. CDR3 loop: CSARDYQLSSYNEQFF. The CDR3 region has the DNA TGCAGTGCTAGGGACTACCAATTAAGCTCCTACAATGAGCAGTTCTTC. This chain uses TRBV20-1 with TRBJ2-1; tentative D call: TRBD2 (6 bases). This CDR3 has 16 amino acids. Trimming left V 3 bases short and J 0 bases short, with 15 bases between. Germline V CDR1 and CDR2: DFQATT, SNEGSKA (reference sequence).

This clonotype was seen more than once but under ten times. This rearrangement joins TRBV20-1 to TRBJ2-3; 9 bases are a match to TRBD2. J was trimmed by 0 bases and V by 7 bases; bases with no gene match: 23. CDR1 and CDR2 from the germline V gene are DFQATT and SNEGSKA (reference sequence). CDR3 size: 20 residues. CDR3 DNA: TGCAGTGTCCTCCCAACTCTGATGCGGGGGGGCAAGCAGAGCACAGATACGCAGTATTTT. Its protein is CSVLPTLMRGGKQSTDTQYF.

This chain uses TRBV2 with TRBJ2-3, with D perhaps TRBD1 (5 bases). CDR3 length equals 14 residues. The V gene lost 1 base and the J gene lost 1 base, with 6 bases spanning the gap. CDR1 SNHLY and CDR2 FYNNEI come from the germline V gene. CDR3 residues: CASSEGGRTDTQYF. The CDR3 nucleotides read TGTGCCAGCAGTGAAGGGGGCCGCACAGATACGCAGTATTTT.

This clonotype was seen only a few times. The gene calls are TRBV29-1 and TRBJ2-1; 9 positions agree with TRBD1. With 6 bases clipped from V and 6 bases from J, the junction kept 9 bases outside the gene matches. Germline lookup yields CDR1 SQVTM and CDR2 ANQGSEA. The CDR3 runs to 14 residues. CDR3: CSVPDRGYFNEQFF. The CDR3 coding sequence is TGCAGCGTCCCTGACAGGGGGTATTTCAATGAGCAGTTCTTC.

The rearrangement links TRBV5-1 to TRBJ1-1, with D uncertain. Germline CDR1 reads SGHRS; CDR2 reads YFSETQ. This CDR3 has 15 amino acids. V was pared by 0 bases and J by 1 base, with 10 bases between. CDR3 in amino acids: CASSLVRSRNTEAFF. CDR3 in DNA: TGCGCCAGCAGCTTGGTTAGATCACGGAACACTGAAGCTTTCTTT.

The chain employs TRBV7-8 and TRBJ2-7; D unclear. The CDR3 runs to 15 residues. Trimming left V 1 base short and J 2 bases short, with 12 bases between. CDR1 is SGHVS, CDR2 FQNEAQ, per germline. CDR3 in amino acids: CASSLGSKRTYEQYF. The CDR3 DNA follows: TGTGCCAGCAGCTTAGGGAGTAAACGGACCTACGAGCAGTACTTC.

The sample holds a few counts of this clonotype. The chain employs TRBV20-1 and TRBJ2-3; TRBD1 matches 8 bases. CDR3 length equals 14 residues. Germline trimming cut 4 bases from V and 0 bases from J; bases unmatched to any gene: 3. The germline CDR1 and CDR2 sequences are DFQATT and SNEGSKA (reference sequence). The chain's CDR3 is CSATRDRSTDTQYF. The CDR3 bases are TGCAGTGCTACGCGGGACAGGAGCACAGATACGCAGTATTTT.